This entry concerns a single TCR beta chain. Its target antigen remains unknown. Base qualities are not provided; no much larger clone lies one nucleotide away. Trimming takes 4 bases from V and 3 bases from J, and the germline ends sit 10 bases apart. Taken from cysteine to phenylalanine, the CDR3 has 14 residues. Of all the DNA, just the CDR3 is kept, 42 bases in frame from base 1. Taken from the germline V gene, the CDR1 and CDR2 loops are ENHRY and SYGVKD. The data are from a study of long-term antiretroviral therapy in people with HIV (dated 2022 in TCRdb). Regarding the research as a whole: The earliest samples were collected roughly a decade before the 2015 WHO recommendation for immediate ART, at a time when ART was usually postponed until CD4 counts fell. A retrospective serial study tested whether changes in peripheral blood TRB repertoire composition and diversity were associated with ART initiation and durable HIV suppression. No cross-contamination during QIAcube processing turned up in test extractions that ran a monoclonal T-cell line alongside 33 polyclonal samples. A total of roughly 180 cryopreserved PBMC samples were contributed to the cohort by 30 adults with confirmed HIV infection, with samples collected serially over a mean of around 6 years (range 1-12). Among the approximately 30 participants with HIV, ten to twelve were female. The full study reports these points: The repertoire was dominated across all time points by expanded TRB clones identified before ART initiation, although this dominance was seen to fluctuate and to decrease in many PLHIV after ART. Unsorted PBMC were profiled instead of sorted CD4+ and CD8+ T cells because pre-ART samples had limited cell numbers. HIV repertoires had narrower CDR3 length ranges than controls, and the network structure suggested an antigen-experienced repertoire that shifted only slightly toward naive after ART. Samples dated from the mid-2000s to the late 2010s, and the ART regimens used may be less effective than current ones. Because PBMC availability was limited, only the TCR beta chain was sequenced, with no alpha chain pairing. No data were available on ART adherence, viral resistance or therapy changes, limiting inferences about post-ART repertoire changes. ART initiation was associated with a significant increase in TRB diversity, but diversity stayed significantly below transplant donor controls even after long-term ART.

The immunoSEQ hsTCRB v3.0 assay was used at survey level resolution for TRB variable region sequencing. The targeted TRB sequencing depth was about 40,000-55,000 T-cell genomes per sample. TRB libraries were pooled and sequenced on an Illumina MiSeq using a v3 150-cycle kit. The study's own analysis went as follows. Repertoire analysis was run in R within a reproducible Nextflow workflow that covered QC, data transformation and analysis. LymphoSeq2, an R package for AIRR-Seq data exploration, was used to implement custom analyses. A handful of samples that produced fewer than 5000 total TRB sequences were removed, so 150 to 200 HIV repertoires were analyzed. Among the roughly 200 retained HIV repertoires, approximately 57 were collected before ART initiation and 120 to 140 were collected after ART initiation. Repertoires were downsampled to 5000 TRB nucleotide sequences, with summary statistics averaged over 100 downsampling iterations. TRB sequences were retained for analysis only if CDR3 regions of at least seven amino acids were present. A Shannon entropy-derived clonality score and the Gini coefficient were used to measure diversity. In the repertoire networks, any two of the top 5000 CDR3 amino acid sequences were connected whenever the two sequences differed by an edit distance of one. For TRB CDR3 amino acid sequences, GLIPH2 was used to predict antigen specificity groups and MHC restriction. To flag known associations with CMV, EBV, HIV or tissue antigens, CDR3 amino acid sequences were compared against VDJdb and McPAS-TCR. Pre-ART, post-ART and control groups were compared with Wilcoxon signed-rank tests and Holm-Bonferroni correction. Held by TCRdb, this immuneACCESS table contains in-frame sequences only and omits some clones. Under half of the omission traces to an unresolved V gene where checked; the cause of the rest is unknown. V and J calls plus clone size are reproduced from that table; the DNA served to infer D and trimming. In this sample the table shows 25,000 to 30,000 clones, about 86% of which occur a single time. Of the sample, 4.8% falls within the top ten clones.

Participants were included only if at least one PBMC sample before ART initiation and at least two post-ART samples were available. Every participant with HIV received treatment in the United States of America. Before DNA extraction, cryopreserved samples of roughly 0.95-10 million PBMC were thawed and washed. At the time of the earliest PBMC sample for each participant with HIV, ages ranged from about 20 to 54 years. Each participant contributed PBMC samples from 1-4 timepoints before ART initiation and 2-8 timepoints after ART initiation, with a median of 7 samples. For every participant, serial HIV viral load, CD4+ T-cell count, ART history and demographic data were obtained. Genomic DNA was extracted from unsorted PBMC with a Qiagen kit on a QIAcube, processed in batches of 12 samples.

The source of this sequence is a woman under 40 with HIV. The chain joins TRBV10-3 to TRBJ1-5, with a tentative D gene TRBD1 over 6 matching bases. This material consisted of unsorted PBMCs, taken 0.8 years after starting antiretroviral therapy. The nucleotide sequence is TGTGCCATCAGTGGCGGGGGCGACAATCAGCCCCAGCATTTT. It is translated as CAISGGGDNQPQHF.